These 16 T cell receptor beta chains were all obtained from the same sample, sequenced in a study of cytomegalovirus exposure and HLA in healthy donors. Amplification used 60 Vbeta primers and 13 Jbeta primers. Repertoires were generated with immunoSEQ multiplex PCR, while TCRdb's copy carries only in-frame clones and drops some. The data show roughly 180,000 clones, 75% to 90% seen once. Sequenced: PBMCs. The source of these receptors is a man aged 30-40 years in good health and CMV-seropositive.

The chain carries TRBV6-6 and TRBJ1-5; D may be TRBD1 (6 bases). V was cut by 7 bases and J by 6 bases, with 22 bases left in between. The CDR3 covers 16 residues. Germline values: CDR1 MNHNY, CDR2 SVGAGI (reference sequence). The CDR3 spells CASISGLGGGSQPQHF. The CDR3 bases are TGTGCCAGCATCAGCGGTCTCGGGGGGGGCAGTCAGCCCCAGCATTTT.

Concerning this clone itself: The germline gene is not matched at one end of the junction; a read error may be the cause. This chain links TRBV7-9 with TRBJ1-3; 7 nucleotides align to TRBD1. The CDR3 has 17 amino acids. Germline values: CDR1 SEHNR, CDR2 FQNEAQ (reference sequence). CDR3 residues: CSSSLPSGQLSGNTIYF. In nucleotides, the CDR3 is TGTTCCAGCAGCTTACCCTCGGGACAGCTCTCTGGAAACACCATATATTTT.

The V gene is TRBV5-8, the J gene TRBJ2-7, with 13 bases lining up with TRBD2. The germline gives CDR1 SGHTS, CDR2 YDEGEE. V gave up 5 bases and J gave up 5 bases; unmatched junction bases: 7. This CDR3 has 15 residues. CDR3 loop: CASSIGLAGAHEQYF. The CDR3 DNA reads TGTGCCAGCAGTATAGGACTAGCGGGAGCCCACGAGCAGTACTTC.

This chain joins TRBV30 and TRBJ2-7; D gene unclear. Germline V gene sequence: CDR1 GTSNPN, CDR2 SVGIG (reference sequence). Trimming pared 4 bases from V and 0 bases from J, leaving 10 bases between. The CDR3 extends over 13 amino acids. CDR3 residues: CAWTPTRSYEQYF. The DNA of the CDR3 is TGTGCCTGGACTCCCACACGCTCCTACGAGCAGTACTTC.

Only a few counts were recorded for this clone. The chain is built from TRBV5-1 and TRBJ2-1; 9 nucleotides agree with TRBD1. After removal of 3 bases from V and 8 bases from J, the junction contained 9 bases not matched to a gene. The CDR3 sequence is 15 residues long. Germline CDR1 SGHRS, CDR2 YFSETQ. The CDR3 is CASSSGQGPFDEQFF. The CDR3 DNA follows: TGCGCCAGCAGCTCCGGACAGGGGCCCTTTGATGAGCAGTTCTTC.

The J gene is TRBJ2-7, the V gene TRBV7-2, with 9 bases aligning to TRBD2. The CDR3 totals 18 residues. The junction had 12 bases not matched to a gene; V was cut back by 1 base and J by 2 bases. Germline loops: CDR1 SGHTA, CDR2 FQGNSA. CDR3 region: CASSLVLSGLANPYEQYF. The CDR3 coding sequence is TGTGCCAGCAGCTTAGTTCTATCCGGACTAGCGAACCCCTACGAGCAGTACTTC.

The chain has TRBV6-5 and TRBJ1-3, with 7 bases identical to TRBD1. Losses at the gene ends were 8 bases for V and 8 bases for J; bases not matched to a gene: 9. This CDR3 has 13 residues. The germline V gene encodes CDR1 MNHEY and CDR2 SVGAGI. CDR3 in amino acids: CASGTAAFDTIYF. In DNA, the CDR3 is TGTGCCAGCGGGACAGCAGCCTTCGACACCATATATTTT.

V and J are TRBV29-1 and TRBJ2-6; TRBD2 aligns across 11 bases. Losses at the gene ends were 8 bases for V and 2 bases for J; bases not matched to a gene: 5. The CDR3 loop spans 15 amino acids. Germline-derived CDR1 and CDR2 are SQVTM and ANQGSEA. CDR3 loop: CSFSGGAPGANVLTF. CDR3 nucleotides: TGCAGCTTTAGCGGGGGGGCCCCTGGGGCCAACGTCCTGACTTTC.

This chain connects TRBV6-6 to TRBJ2-1, with 7 bases that match TRBD2. Germline V gene lookup returns CDR1 MNHNY and CDR2 SVGAGI (reference sequence). This CDR3 region has 15 residues. The junction had 10 bases not matched to a gene; V was cut back by 5 bases and J by 6 bases. The CDR3 DNA follows: TGTGCCAGCAGTCGACAGACTAGCCGGTCCAATGAGCAGTTCTTC. Residues: CASSRQTSRSNEQFF.

This chain links TRBV6-1 with TRBJ2-7; D might be TRBD2 (6 bases). The CDR3 consists of 13 residues. Per the germline V gene, CDR1 is MNHNS and CDR2 is SASEGT. Trimming removed 6 bases from V and 2 bases from J, with 11 bases in between. CDR3 loop: CASSLRETYEQYF. CDR3 DNA: TGTGCCAGCAGCCTACGGGAGACCTACGAGCAGTACTTC.

The chain is built from TRBV9 and TRBJ2-7; 9 bases are a match to TRBD1. This CDR3 comprises 14 residues. J gave up 3 bases and V 2 bases, and 3 bases lay outside the gene matches. The germline V gene encodes CDR1 SGDLS and CDR2 YYNGEE. Here the CDR3 DNA reads TGTGCCAGCAGCGTCGGGACAGGGAACTACGAGCAGTACTTC. Encoded protein: CASSVGTGNYEQYF. The complete variable domain, with remaining parts taken from reference TRBV9 and TRBJ2-7, reads DSGVTQTPKHLITATGQRVTLRCSPRSGDLSVYWYQQSLDQGLQFLIQYYNGEERAKGNILERFSAQQFPDLHSELNLSSLELGDSALYFCASSVGTGNYEQYFGPGTRLTVT.

The chain is built from TRBV6-1 and TRBJ1-2; the match to TRBD1 covers 9 bases. From germline, CDR1 is MNHNS and CDR2 SASEGT. After removal of 6 bases from V and 5 bases from J, the junction contained 7 bases not matched to a gene. The CDR3 is 14 residues long. CDR3 DNA sequence: TGTGCCAGCAGGGAGAGGACAGGGGATTATGGCTACACCTTC. This translates into CASRERTGDYGYTF.

CDR3 coding DNA: TGTGCCAGCAGTTCGGGACAGAAAAACACCATATATTTT. It encodes CASSSGQKNTIYF. The rearrangement uses TRBV6-6 and TRBJ1-3, with 7 bases fitting TRBD1. Unmatched junction bases numbered 3, after V lost 4 bases and J lost 6 bases. Germline-derived CDR1 and CDR2 are MNHNY and SVGAGI (reference sequence). The CDR3 contains 13 residues.

This chain uses TRBV5-1 with TRBJ1-2, with TRBD1 as a possible D gene (5 bases). The CDR3 spans 15 residues. Trimming left V 4 bases short and J 1 base short, with 14 bases between. Germline assignment: CDR1 SGHRS and CDR2 YFSETQ. The CDR3 loop reads CASSRDGGGNYGYTF. The CDR3 DNA is TGCGCCAGCAGCCGGGATGGGGGAGGTAACTATGGCTACACCTTC.

This chain links TRBV19 with TRBJ1-4, with D possibly TRBD1 on 6 matching bases. Germline V gene lookup returns CDR1 LNHDA and CDR2 SQIVND (reference sequence). The CDR3 runs to 16 residues. V shed 8 bases and J shed 2 bases, with 18 bases lying between them. This chain's CDR3 is CASQGRGGPTNEKLFF. CDR3 nucleotides: TGTGCCAGTCAAGGAAGGGGGGGTCCGACTAATGAAAAACTGTTTTTT.

The rearrangement joins TRBV9 to TRBJ2-2; D is possibly TRBD1 (6 bases). Germline V CDR1 and CDR2: SGDLS, YYNGEE. This CDR3 comprises 12 residues. Deletions cut 3 bases from V and 9 bases from J, with 9 bases between. CDR3 in amino acids: CASSEQGRELFF. CDR3 nucleotides: TGTGCCAGCAGCGAACAGGGCCGGGAGCTGTTTTTT.